This T cell receptor beta chain was recorded in a study of cytomegalovirus exposure and HLA in healthy donors. The study ran its PCR with 60 Vbeta and 13 Jbeta primers. Measured with immunoSEQ multiplex PCR; TCRdb has only the in-frame clones, and not every one. The sample shows about 130,000 clones, 81% of them seen only once. The sequence was obtained from a man in his late teens or twenties in good health and CMV-seronegative. The sequencing input was PBMCs.

CDR3 in amino acids: CASSLSRLGTGVTEAFF. CDR3 nucleotide sequence: TGTGCCAGCAGTTTGTCGCGCCTCGGGACAGGGGTCACTGAAGCTTTCTTT. V gene TRBV27 combines with J gene TRBJ1-1, with 10 positions matching TRBD1. This CDR3 has 17 residues. Germline CDR1 and CDR2: MNHEY and SMNVEV (reference sequence). Trimming removed 3 bases from V and 4 bases from J; junction bases left unmatched: 11.